Listed below are T cell receptor beta chains from one sample, sequenced in a study of tumor and adjacent non-tumor tissue in lung cancer. TCRdb reprocessed the multiplex PCR reads via MiXCR and lists one record per CDR3 protein. The sample records about 67,000 distinct CDR3 sequences, around 82% being singletons. The sample consisted of distant non-tumor lung tissue. The source of these receptors is a man between 60 and 75 years old with non-small cell lung cancer. The CDR3 runs from the conserved cysteine through the conserved F or W. A D gene is named only where the DNA matches it firmly. Size is omitted from some rows. Given values are once, few, many or a class for expanded clones.

D,J,size,V,CDR3,DNA
.,TRBJ2-7,.,TRBV11-1,CAISLSIYGEQYF,TGTGCCATCAGCTTAAGTATTTACGGAGAGCAGTACTTC
TRBD1,TRBJ1-1,.,TRBV20-1,CSARPYIRGSEAFF,TGCAGTGCTAGACCCTACATCAGGGGGAGTGAAGCTTTCTTT
.,TRBJ2-1,.,TRBV29-1,CCGWGGHGSPPSRSNEQFF,TGCTGCGGCTGGGGGGGGCACGGGAGCCCGCCATCGAGGAGCAATGAGCAGTTCTTC
.,TRBJ2-7,.,TRBV5-8,CASSPLGGITYGQYF,TGTGCCAGCTCCCCCCTCGGGGGCATCACCTACGGGCAGTACTTC
.,TRBJ2-7,.,TRBV4-1,CASSPGSCEQYF,TGCGCCAGCAGCCCAGGGTCCTGCGAGCAGTACTTC
TRBD2,TRBJ2-1,large,TRBV11-3,CASSLNQLAGLGEQFF,TGTGCCAGCAGCCTCAACCAACTAGCGGGGTTAGGTGAGCAGTTCTTC
.,TRBJ1-5,.,TRBV6-6,CASSWSENHPQHF,TGTGCCAGTAGTTGGTCCGAAAACCATCCCCAGCATTTT
.,TRBJ2-1,.,TRBV6-2/TRBV6-3,CANSQVIGYEQIF,TGTGCCAACAGCCAAGTCATTGGGTATGAGCAGATCTTC
TRBD2,TRBJ2-1,.,TRBV11-3,CASSSQGPAGNKEQSF,TGTGCCAGCAGCTCCCAGGGACCAGCGGGGAACAAAGAGCAGTCCTTC
.,TRBJ2-5,.,TRBV7-9,CASCYAVREETQYF,TGTGCCAGCTGCTATGCCGTGAGAGAAGAGACCCAGTACTTC
.,TRBJ2-3,once,TRBV28,CTSSTHTTDTQYF,TGTACCAGCAGTACACACACCACAGATACGCAATATTTT
.,TRBJ2-7,.,TRBV6-1,CDSSADSLVNEQYF,TGTGACAGCAGTGCCGACAGTCTTGTCAACGAGCAGTACTTC
.,TRBJ1-2,few,TRBV6-5,CASAPGGGYGYTF,TGTGCCAGCGCTCCCGGGGGCGGGTATGGCTACACCTTC
TRBD2,TRBJ2-5,many,TRBV28,CPSSLGTSGLQYF,TGTCCCAGCAGTTTAGGGACTAGCGGGTTACAGTACTTC
.,TRBJ2-1,.,TRBV10-3,CAISVGAGGPFF,TGTGCCATCAGTGTTGGGGCTGGGGGGCCGTTCTTC
TRBD1,TRBJ2-7,.,TRBV5-4,CASSCGQGNPYEQYF,TGTGCCAGCAGCTGCGGACAGGGAAATCCCTATGAGCAGTACTTC
.,TRBJ2-2,.,TRBV11-1,CISSYSSGTGELFF,TGTATCAGCAGCTATAGTAGTGGCACTGGGGAGCTGTTTTTT
.,TRBJ1-1,.,TRBV4-1,CANSHSVDTEAFF,TGCGCCAACAGCCATAGCGTTGATACTGAAGCTTTCTTT
.,TRBJ2-1,.,TRBV7-9,CVSREVKGRWHEQFF,TGCGTCAGCAGGGAAGTTAAGGGACGTTGGCATGAGCAGTTCTTC
.,TRBJ2-7,.,TRBV29-1,CSATRGAQSSHEQYF,TGCAGCGCAACAAGAGGGGCACAGAGTTCCCACGAGCAGTACTTC
TRBD2,TRBJ2-1,.,TRBV12-3/TRBV12-4,CVSSSPQRDHSEEFF,TGTGTCAGCAGTTCCCCTCAGCGGGACCACAGTGAGGAGTTCTTC
TRBD2,TRBJ2-3,many,TRBV5-1,CASNRGGGSDTQYF,TGCGCCAGCAATCGTGGGGGAGGGTCAGATACGCAGTATTTT
.,TRBJ2-2,many,TRBV5-1,CASSLGPEGLVNTGELFF,TGCGCCAGCAGCTTGGGGCCGGAGGGCCTAGTGAACACCGGGGAGCTGTTTTTT
TRBD1,TRBJ2-2,once,TRBV29-1,CSVVARDRSNTGELFF,TGCAGCGTTGTTGCCCGGGACAGGTCGAACACCGGGGAGCTGTTTTTT
.,TRBJ2-3,.,TRBV28,CASSLERQESTDTQYF,TGTGCCAGCAGTTTAGAGAGACAGGAAAGCACAGATACGCAGTATTTT
TRBD2,TRBJ2-3,once,TRBV30,CAWSEGLAGWPGDTQYF,TGTGCCTGGAGTGAGGGTCTAGCGGGATGGCCGGGGGATACGCAGTATTTT
.,TRBJ2-7,.,TRBV4-2,CASSQEVRVYEQYF,TGTGCCAGCAGCCAAGAAGTTAGGGTCTACGAGCAGTACTTC
.,TRBJ1-6,.,TRBV6-5,CARSTGTLNSYNSPLHF,TGTGCCAGAAGCACTGGGACTTTGAACTCCTATAATTCACCCCTCCACTTT
TRBD2,TRBJ2-1,many,TRBV11-2,CASSLGTSGDWGHNEQFF,TGTGCCAGCAGCTTAGGGACTAGCGGGGACTGGGGGCACAATGAGCAGTTCTTC
.,TRBJ1-2,.,TRBV7-9,CASCLETGSGSRYVYTF,TGTGCCAGCTGCTTAGAAACAGGCTCCGGGTCGCGCTATGTCTACACCTTC
.,TRBJ1-5,.,TRBV6-5,CAGSKQGDMRNQPQHF,TGTGCCGGCAGTAAACAAGGGGACATGAGGAATCAGCCCCAGCATTTT
.,TRBJ2-3,once,TRBV14,CASSQMELGVADTDTQYF,TGTGCCAGCAGCCAAATGGAGCTTGGAGTCGCAGATACAGATACGCAGTATTTT
TRBD1,TRBJ2-7,.,TRBV24-1,CATSWGQGYEEYF,TGTGCCACCAGTTGGGGACAGGGTTACGAGGAGTATTTC
TRBD2,TRBJ2-1,.,TRBV4-1,CASSDLLAGGLGEQFF,TGCGCCAGCAGTGACTTACTAGCGGGAGGGCTGGGTGAGCAGTTCTTC
.,TRBJ1-4,once,TRBV25-1,CASPRTENATNEKLFF,TGTGCCAGCCCAAGGACGGAGAATGCAACTAATGAAAAACTGTTTTTT
.,TRBJ1-3,.,TRBV6-1,CASSKGTRPGNTIYF,TGTGCCAGCAGTAAAGGTACACGTCCTGGAAACACCATATATTTT
.,TRBJ2-1,.,TRBV6-5,CAAGKGCNEQFF,TGTGCCGCCGGGAAGGGGTGCAATGAGCAGTTCTTC
.,TRBJ2-7,few,TRBV19,CASSPADRTTYEQYF,TGTGCCAGTAGTCCCGCCGACAGGACCACCTACGAGCAGTACTTC
TRBD1,TRBJ1-6,.,TRBV4-2,CASSQTLDREASHLHF,TGTGCCAGCAGCCAAACCTTGGACAGGGAGGCTTCACACCTCCACTTT
.,TRBJ2-4,.,TRBV6-5,CASSYMLEAKNFQYF,TGTGCCAGCAGTTACATGCTAGAGGCCAAAAACTTTCAGTACTTC
.,TRBJ2-5,once,TRBV4-1,CASSQEAQGDAETQYF,TGCGCCAGCAGCCAGGAGGCGCAGGGAGACGCGGAGACCCAGTACTTC
.,TRBJ2-1,.,TRBV12-3/TRBV12-4,CASKLGRDDQFF,TGTGCCAGCAAACTCGGACGTGATGATCAGTTCTTC
.,TRBJ2-3,.,TRBV20-1,CSGVWGDFHSDTQYF,TGCAGTGGTGTATGGGGGGACTTTCACTCAGATACGCAGTACTTT
TRBD2,TRBJ2-5,.,TRBV10-2,CASRDPTSGREGETQYF,TGCGCCAGCAGGGACCCGACTAGCGGGAGGGAGGGCGAGACCCAGTACTTC
.,TRBJ2-7,.,TRBV4-1,CASSQDLVGFYEQYF,TGCGCCAGCAGCCAAGATTTAGTGGGATTCTACGAGCAGTACTTC
.,TRBJ1-2,.,TRBV29-1,CSVPVGYGRTF,TGCAGTGTTCCGGTGGGCTATGGCCGCACCTTC
.,TRBJ1-1,.,TRBV5-4,CASSSKGRGTEAFF,TGTGCCAGCAGCTCAAAGGGACGGGGAACTGAAGCTTTCTTT
.,TRBJ2-3,.,TRBV11-3,CARRSGLADSTDTQYF,TGTGCCCGCAGGTCCGGGCTAGCAGATAGCACAGATACTCAGTATTTT
.,TRBJ2-1,many,TRBV20-1,CSARPPGFLAGEQFF,TGCAGTGCTAGACCCCCGGGTTTCCTCGCGGGTGAGCAGTTCTTC
.,TRBJ1-1,.,TRBV4-1,CASSQGPGKGGRGTEAFF,TGCGCCAGCAGCCAAGGACCCGGGAAAGGAGGCAGGGGCACTGAAGCTTTCTTT
.,TRBJ2-5,.,TRBV11-1,CASSKDTYHETQYF,TGTGCCAGCAGTAAGGACACGTACCACGAGACCCAGTACTTC
.,TRBJ2-4,.,TRBV28,CATGGQAGAKNLQYF,TGTGCTACCGGCGGCCAGGCTGGAGCCAAAAACTTACAGTACTTC
TRBD2,TRBJ2-1,.,TRBV11-1,CASSPGARGGYKEQFF,TGTGCCAGTAGTCCAGGGGCGCGGGGGGGATACAAGGAGCAGTTCTTC
.,TRBJ1-4,many,TRBV20-1,CSARETGQREKLFF,TGCAGTGCTAGAGAGACCGGACAGAGGGAAAAACTGTTTTTT